This T cell receptor beta chain was identified in a study of blood T cell repertoires in COVID-19. Clones were sequenced by immunoSEQ multiplex PCR, and TCRdb holds only the in-frame ones, with some missing. The sample yields approximately 230,000 clones, roughly 90% seen once. CDR1 is MNHEY and CDR2 is SVGAGI in the germline V gene. CDR3 length: 12 residues. V gave up 4 bases and J gave up 4 bases, with 5 bases separating them. J is TRBJ2-1 and V is TRBV6-5; D gene ambiguous. The sequenced sample consisted of PBMCs or T cells enriched from blood (not recorded which). This clonotype originated in a woman in her twenties or thirties who had recovered from COVID-19. The CDR3 sequence: CASSSRYNEQFF. The CDR3 nucleotides read TGTGCCAGCAGTTCCAGGTACAATGAGCAGTTCTTC.